Detailed here is one T cell receptor (beta chain). Its specificity is unknown. The data stem from a study of OX40 agonist ivuxolimab in advanced cancers. Across the study: Of the participants, more than 35% had some prior anti-PD-1, anti-PD-L1 or anti-CTLA-4 therapy, which was allowed. General study points: CD8+ T cells averaged more expanded clones than CD4+.

Data came from immunoSEQ multiplex PCR; TCRdb stores just in-frame clones and leaves some out. This table has about 27,000 clones, about 81% appearing once. Germline V gene data show CDR1 as ENHRY and CDR2 as SYGVKD. CDR3 length equals 15 residues. V was pared by 5 bases and J by 3 bases, with 7 bases of the junction left unmatched. The V call is TRBV10-3, the J call TRBJ2-5; 9 nucleotides agree with TRBD2. The receptor comes from an adult with an advanced solid tumor such as melanoma, head and neck, liver or kidney cancer. The material was CD4+ or CD8+ T cells sorted from blood, obtained in a trial of the OX40 agonist ivuxolimab. The CDR3 spells CAISPSGRWKETQYF. CDR3 sequence (DNA): TGTGCCATCAGTCCAAGCGGGAGGTGGAAAGAGACCCAGTACTTC.